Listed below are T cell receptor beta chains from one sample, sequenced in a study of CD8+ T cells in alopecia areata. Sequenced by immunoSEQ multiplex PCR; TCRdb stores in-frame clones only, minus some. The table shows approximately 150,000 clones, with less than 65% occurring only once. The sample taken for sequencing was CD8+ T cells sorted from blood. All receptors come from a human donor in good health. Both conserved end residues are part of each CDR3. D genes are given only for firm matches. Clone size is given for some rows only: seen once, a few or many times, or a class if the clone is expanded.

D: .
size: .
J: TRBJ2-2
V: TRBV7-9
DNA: TGTGCCAGCAGCTCCGGGGGACTGTTGAACACCGGGGAGCTGTTTTTT
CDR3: CASSSGGLLNTGELFF

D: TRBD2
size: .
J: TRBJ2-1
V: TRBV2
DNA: TGTGCCAGCAGGGAGACTAGCGGGAGTCTGGATGAGCAGTTCTTC
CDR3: CASRETSGSLDEQFF

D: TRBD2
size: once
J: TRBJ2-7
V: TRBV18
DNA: TGTGCCAGCTCACCCTTTGCGGGGCTAGCGGGAACCTACGAGCAGTACTTC
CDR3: CASSPFAGLAGTYEQYF

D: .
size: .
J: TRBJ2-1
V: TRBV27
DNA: TGTGCCAGCATGTCCCCTGACAGATCCTCCTACAATGAGCAGTTCTTC
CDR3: CASMSPDRSSYNEQFF

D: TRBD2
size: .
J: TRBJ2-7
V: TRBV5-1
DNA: TGCGCCAGCAGCTCCGGACTAGCGGACGAGCAGTACTTC
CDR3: CASSSGLADEQYF

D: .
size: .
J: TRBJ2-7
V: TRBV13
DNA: TGTGCCAGCAGCGCGGGACTCACGTCCTACGAGCAGTACTTC
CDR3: CASSAGLTSYEQYF

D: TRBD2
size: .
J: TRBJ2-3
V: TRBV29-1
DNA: TGCAGCGTTGGTCTAGCGGGGGGAGCAGATACGCAGTATTTT
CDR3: CSVGLAGGADTQYF

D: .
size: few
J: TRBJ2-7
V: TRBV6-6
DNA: TGTGCCAGCGGACCGAATGAGCAGTACTTC
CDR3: CASGPNEQYF

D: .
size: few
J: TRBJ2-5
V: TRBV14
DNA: TGTGCCAGCAGCCACCTAGATATCCAAGAGACCCAGTACTTC
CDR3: CASSHLDIQETQYF

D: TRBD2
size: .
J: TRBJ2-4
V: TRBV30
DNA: TGTGCCTGGAGTGTAGAGGGACTAGCTCCCGGGAACATTCAGTACTTC
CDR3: CAWSVEGLAPGNIQYF

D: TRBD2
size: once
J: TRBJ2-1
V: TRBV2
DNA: TGTGCCAGCAGTGAAGAGGGACTAGCGGGAGGGAGATTCTGGGAGCAGTTCTTC
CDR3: CASSEEGLAGGRFWEQFF

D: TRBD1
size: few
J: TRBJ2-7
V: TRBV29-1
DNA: TGCAGCGTTGGACAGGGGGTATGGGAGCAGTACTTC
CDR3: CSVGQGVWEQYF

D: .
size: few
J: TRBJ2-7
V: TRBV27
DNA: TGTGCCAGCAGTTCGTGGACGGCAAACGAGCAGTACTTC
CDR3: CASSSWTANEQYF

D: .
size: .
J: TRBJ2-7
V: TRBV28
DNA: TGTGCCAGCAGTCCCGGGAGCTACGAGCAGTACTTC
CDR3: CASSPGSYEQYF

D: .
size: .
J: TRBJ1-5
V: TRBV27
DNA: TGTGCCAGCAGTTTCGGGCAGGGTCGGCCCCAGCATTTT
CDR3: CASSFGQGRPQHF

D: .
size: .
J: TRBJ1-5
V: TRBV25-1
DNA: TGTGCCAGCAGTGGGTACGGCAATCAGCCCCAGCATTTT
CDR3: CASSGYGNQPQHF

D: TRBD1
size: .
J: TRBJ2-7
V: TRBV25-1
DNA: TGTACCAACGAGGACAGGAATCCCTACGAGCAGTACTTC
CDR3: CTNEDRNPYEQYF

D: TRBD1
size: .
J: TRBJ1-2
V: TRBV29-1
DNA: TGCAGCGTTGAAGGGACAGGGGGGAACTATGGCTACACCTTC
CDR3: CSVEGTGGNYGYTF

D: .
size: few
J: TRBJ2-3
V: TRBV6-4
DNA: TGTGCCAGCAGTGCCGGGACTAGCACAGATACGCAGTATTTT
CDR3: CASSAGTSTDTQYF

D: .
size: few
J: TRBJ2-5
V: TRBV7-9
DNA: TGTGCCAGCAGCTTAGTGGGGTCCCCTGGGGAGACCCAGTACTTC
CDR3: CASSLVGSPGETQYF

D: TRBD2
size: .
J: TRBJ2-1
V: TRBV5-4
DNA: TGTGCCAGCAGCATAAGGGGACTAGCGGGAGGCTACAATGAGCAGTTCTTC
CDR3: CASSIRGLAGGYNEQFF

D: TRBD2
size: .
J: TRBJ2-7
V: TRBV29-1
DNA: TGCAGCGTGGAAGGTAGCGGGGCATCCTACGAGCAGTACTTC
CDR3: CSVEGSGASYEQYF

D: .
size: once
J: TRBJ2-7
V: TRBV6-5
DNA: TGTGCCAGCAGTTACTCGATCCTTAAAGACGAGCAGTACTTC
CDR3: CASSYSILKDEQYF

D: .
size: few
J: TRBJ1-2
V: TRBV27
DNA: TGTGCCAGCAGTCCACCTGGGGGATATGGCGGCTACACCTTC
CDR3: CASSPPGGYGGYTF

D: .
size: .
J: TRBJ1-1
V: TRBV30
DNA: TGTGCCTGGAGCCAGGACAGAGGGAGGACTGAAGCTTTCTTT
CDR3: CAWSQDRGRTEAFF

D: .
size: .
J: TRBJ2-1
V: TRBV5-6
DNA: TGTGCCAGCAGCATGAACCAGAATGAGCAGTTCTTC
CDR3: CASSMNQNEQFF

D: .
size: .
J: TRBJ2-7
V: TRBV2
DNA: TGTGCCAGCAGTAGGGGAGGCAGCTCCTACGAGCAGTACTTC
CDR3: CASSRGGSSYEQYF

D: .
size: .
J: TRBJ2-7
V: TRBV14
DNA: TGTGCCAGCAGCGCGTATGGCGGGGAACCCTACGAGCAGTACTTC
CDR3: CASSAYGGEPYEQYF

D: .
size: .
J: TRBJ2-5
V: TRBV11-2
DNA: TGTGCCAGCAGCCCCCGGGACGAGTGGTTCGGGACCCAGTACTTC
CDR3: CASSPRDEWFGTQYF

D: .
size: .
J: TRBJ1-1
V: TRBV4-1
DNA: TGCGCCAGCAGCCTTCAACGAAACACTGAAGCTTTCTTT
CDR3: CASSLQRNTEAFF

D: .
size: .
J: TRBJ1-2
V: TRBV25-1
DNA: TGTGCCAGCAGCGATTCTCCGGGAACTAACTATGGCTACACCTTC
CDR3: CASSDSPGTNYGYTF

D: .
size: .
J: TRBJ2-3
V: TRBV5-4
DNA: TGTGCCAGCAGCAGGGAGGATGCAGATACGCAGTATTTT
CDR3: CASSREDADTQYF

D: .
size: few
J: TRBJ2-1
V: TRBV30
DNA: TGTGCCTGGAGTGTAAAGTGGAATGAGCAGTTCTTC
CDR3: CAWSVKWNEQFF

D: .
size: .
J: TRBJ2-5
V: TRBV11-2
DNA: TGTGCCAGCAGCTTAATTAAAACTAGAGGAGGAGAGACCCAGTACTTC
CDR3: CASSLIKTRGGETQYF

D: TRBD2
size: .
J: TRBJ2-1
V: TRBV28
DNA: TGTGCCAGCAGGCCCGGGACTAGCAGGTACAATGAGCAGTTCTTC
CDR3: CASRPGTSRYNEQFF

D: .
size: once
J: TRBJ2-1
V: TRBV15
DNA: TGTGCCACCAGTAAAAGCGGGCCGACCTACAATGAGCAGTTCTTC
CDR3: CATSKSGPTYNEQFF

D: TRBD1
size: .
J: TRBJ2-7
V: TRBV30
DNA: TGTGCCTCCTACCAACCCGGACAGGGCAGCTCCTACGAGCAGTACTTC
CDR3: CASYQPGQGSSYEQYF

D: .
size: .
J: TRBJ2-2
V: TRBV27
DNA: TGTGCCAGCAGTTTATTTAACACCGGGGAGCTGTTTTTT
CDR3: CASSLFNTGELFF

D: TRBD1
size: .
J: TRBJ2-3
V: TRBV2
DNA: TGTGCCAGCAGTTCCGCCGGGACAGGGGACACGCAGTATTTT
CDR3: CASSSAGTGDTQYF

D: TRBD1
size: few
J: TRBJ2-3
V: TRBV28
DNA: TGTGCCAGCAGTCAGGGGGCAAGGGATACGCAGTATTTT
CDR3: CASSQGARDTQYF

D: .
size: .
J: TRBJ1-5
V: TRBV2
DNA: TGTGCCAGCAGTGAAGGGTCATCTAATCAGCCCCAGCATTTT
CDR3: CASSEGSSNQPQHF

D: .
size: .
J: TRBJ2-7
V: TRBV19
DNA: TGTGCCAGTAGTAATGGACAGAGCAACTACGAGCAGTACTTC
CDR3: CASSNGQSNYEQYF

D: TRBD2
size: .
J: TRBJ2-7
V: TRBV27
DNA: TGTGCCAGCACGTTCGGCGGGGGGGGTGGCGAGCAGTACTTC
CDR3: CASTFGGGGGEQYF

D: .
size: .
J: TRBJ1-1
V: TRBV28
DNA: TGTGCCAGCAGTCAGACAGCGAACACTGAAGCTTTCTTT
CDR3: CASSQTANTEAFF

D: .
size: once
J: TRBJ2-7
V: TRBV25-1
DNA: TGTGCCAGCAGTGAATTACACGAGCAGTACTTC
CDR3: CASSELHEQYF